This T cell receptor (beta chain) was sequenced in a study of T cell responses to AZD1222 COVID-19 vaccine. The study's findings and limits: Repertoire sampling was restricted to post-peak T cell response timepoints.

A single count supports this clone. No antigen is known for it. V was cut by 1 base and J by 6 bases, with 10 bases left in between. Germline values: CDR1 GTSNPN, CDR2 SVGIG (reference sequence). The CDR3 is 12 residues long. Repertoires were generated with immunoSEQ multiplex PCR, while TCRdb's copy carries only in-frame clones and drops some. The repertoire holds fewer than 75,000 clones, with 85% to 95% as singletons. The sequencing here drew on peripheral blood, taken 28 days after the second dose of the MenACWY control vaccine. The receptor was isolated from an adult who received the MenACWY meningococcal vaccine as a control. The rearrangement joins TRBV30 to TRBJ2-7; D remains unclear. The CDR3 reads CAWSARAAEQYF. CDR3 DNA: TGTGCCTGGAGTGCCCGGGCGGCCGAGCAGTACTTC.